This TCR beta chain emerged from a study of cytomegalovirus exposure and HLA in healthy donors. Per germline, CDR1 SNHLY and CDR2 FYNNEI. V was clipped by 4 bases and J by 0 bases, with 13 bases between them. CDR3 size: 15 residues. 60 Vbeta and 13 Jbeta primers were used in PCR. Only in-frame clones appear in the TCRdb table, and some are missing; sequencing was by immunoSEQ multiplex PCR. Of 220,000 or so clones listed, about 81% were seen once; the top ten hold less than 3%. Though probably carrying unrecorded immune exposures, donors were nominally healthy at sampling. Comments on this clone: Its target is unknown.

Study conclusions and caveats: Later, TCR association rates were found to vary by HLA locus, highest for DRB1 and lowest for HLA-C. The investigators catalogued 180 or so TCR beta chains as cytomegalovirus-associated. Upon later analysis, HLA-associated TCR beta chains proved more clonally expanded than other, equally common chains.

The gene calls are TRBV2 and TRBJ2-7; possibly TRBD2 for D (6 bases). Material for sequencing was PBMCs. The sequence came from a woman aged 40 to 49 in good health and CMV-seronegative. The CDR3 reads CASSVQRVISYEQYF. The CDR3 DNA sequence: TGTGCCAGCAGTGTACAGCGGGTTATCTCCTACGAGCAGTACTTC.